The following is a TCR beta chain sequence with its context. The source of the sample is a study of early T cells in non-severe SARS-CoV-2 infection. Individual cDNA molecules each received unique molecular identifiers attached to them. TCRdb redid the calling of the 5' RACE reads with MiXCR, one entry per CDR3 protein. The profile shows 56,000 or so distinct CDR3 sequences, about 16% of them singletons. This clonotype originated in an adult who was a healthcare worker with PCR-confirmed SARS-CoV-2 infection or an uninfected control (not recorded which). Sequencing was performed on whole blood, taken at baseline.

CDR3 sequence: CASSLRTGQAGYTF. In nucleotides, the CDR3 is TGTGCCAGCAGCCTTCGGACAGGACAAGCTGGCTACACCTTC. The chain couples TRBV5-4 to TRBJ1-2, with 7 nucleotides matching TRBD1. CDR3 length: 14 amino acids. The germline V gene has CDR1 SGHNT and CDR2 YYREEE (reference sequence). V lost 4 bases and J lost 7; bases outside the gene matches: 10.